This TCR beta chain was recovered during a study of blood T cell repertoires in COVID-19. Participants, about 18 to 100 years old, spanned 24 US areas. Per germline, CDR1 SGHRS and CDR2 YFSETQ. V lost 2 bases and J 4 bases, leaving 9 bases between the germline ends. This CDR3 region has 13 residues. Libraries were prepared by immunoSEQ multiplex PCR; TCRdb keeps only in-frame clonotypes and omits some of them. This table has about 130,000 clones, around 82% appearing once. This clonotype originated in a woman in her forties or fifties who had recovered from COVID-19. This chain connects TRBV5-1 to TRBJ1-2, with no clear D. What was sequenced was PBMCs or T cells enriched from blood (not recorded which). The CDR3 DNA is TGCGCCAGCAGCTTTGGGAGCTCCTATGGCTACACCTTC. Residues: CASSFGSSYGYTF.